This T cell receptor beta chain was recorded in a study of T cells after yellow fever vaccination. Study-wide points: Most clones from primary vaccination resurfaced after the booster (around 95% CD4, 70% to 90% CD8).

A remark on this clonotype: Its antigen remains unidentified.

This CDR3 spans 12 amino acids. From germline, CDR1 is MDHEN and CDR2 SYDVKM. Trimming cost V 2 bases and J 7 bases, with 6 bases left between them. 5'RACE template switching generated TCR cDNA, adding a universal primer site and UMIs. TCRdb called the 5' RACE reads again in MiXCR, with one record for every CDR3 protein. This table holds 300,000 or so distinct CDR3 sequences, 7% to 9% found once. V and J are TRBV28 and TRBJ2-4; tentatively, D is TRBD1 (6 bases). The material sequenced was PBMCs, taken about 49 days after the first yellow fever vaccination. This TCR derives from a man younger than 35 who received the YFV17D yellow fever vaccine. The CDR3 sequence: CASSLQGNIQYF. The CDR3 nucleotides are TGTGCCAGCAGTTTACAGGGGAACATTCAGTACTTC.